These 12 T cell receptor beta chains originate from one sample sequenced in a study of cytomegalovirus exposure and HLA in healthy donors. The repertoire was sequenced with immunoSEQ multiplex PCR; TCRdb's copy has only in-frame clones and lacks some. The sample gives roughly 300,000 clones, around 87% of which show up once; about 1% is in the top ten. The sample was PBMCs. The receptors derive from a woman younger than 45 in good health and CMV-seropositive.

A word on this clone: One end of the junction is discordant with germline, which a read error may explain. The V gene is TRBV5-6, the J gene TRBJ1-2; 8 positions agree with TRBD1. CDR3 length: 17 amino acids. CDR1 is SGHDT, CDR2 YYEEEE, per germline. The DNA for the CDR3 is TGTGCCAGCAGCTTGGGTGCACTGACAGGGGCACACTATGGCTACATCTTC. Translating it yields CASSLGALTGAHYGYIF.

J is TRBJ1-1 and V is TRBV28; D is uncertain. V lost 4 bases, J lost 8 bases, and 17 bases lay in between. CDR3 size: 14 residues. Germline-derived CDR1 and CDR2 are MDHEN and SYDVKM. The CDR3 loop is CASSSSSIGLEAFF. The DNA for the CDR3 is TGTGCCAGCAGTTCTTCCTCGATTGGGTTGGAAGCTTTCTTT.

The CDR3 reads CASSVETGGLLETQYF. The CDR3 DNA reads TGTGCCAGCAGCGTAGAGACAGGGGGCTTATTAGAGACCCAGTACTTC. The chain employs TRBV9 and TRBJ2-5; 10 nucleotides line up with TRBD1. CDR3 length equals 16 residues. Germline V gene sequence: CDR1 SGDLS, CDR2 YYNGEE. The V gene end was trimmed by 0 bases and the J gene end by 4 bases; junction bases not matched to a gene: 6.

The V call is TRBV7-8, the J call TRBJ2-7, with 11 bases fitting TRBD2. Looked up from germline, CDR1 is SGHVS and CDR2 is FQNEAQ. V lost 0 bases to trimming and J lost 3 bases; unmatched junction nucleotides: 7. This CDR3 is built from 17 residues. The CDR3 coding sequence is TGTGCCAGCAGCTTAGCGCTAGGACTAGCGGGCGACTACGAGCAGTACTTC. As protein: CASSLALGLAGDYEQYF. Looking up the rest from reference TRBV7-8 and TRBJ2-7 gives the full variable domain: GAGVSQSPRYKVAKRGQDVALRCDPISGHVSLFWYQQALGQGPEFLTYFQNEAQLDKSGLPSDRFFAERPEGSVSTLKIQRTQQEDSAVYLCASSLALGLAGDYEQYFGPGTRLTVT.

V usage is TRBV2 and J usage is TRBJ1-1, with 8 bases matching TRBD1. Germline V gene lookup returns CDR1 SNHLY and CDR2 FYNNEI. This CDR3 region has 16 residues. The V and J ends lost 6 bases and 1 base, in that order; junction bases with no gene match: 10. This CDR3 reads CASSETGGRKNTEAFF. In DNA form, the CDR3 reads TGTGCCAGCAGCGAAACAGGGGGAAGGAAGAACACTGAAGCTTTCTTT.

The chain has TRBV2 and TRBJ2-1, with D possibly being TRBD2 (6 bases). CDR3 length equals 15 residues. Germline loops: CDR1 SNHLY, CDR2 FYNNEI. V dropped 3 bases and J dropped 5 bases, with 14 bases sitting between them. CDR3 nucleotides: TGTGCCAGCAGTGAGTCTGGGGGAGGAGACAATGAGCAGTTCTTC. Its protein product is CASSESGGGDNEQFF. Together with reference TRBV2 and TRBJ2-1, the CDR3 gives the full variable domain: EPEVTQTPSHQVTQMGQEVILRCVPISNHLYFYWYRQILGQKVEFLVSFYNNEISEKSEIFDDQFSVERPDGSNFTLKIRSTKLEDSAMYFCASSESGGGDNEQFFGPGTRLTVL.

This sequence joins TRBV11-2 and TRBJ2-7; D is perhaps TRBD2 (6 bases). The CDR3 has 15 residues. CDR1 SGHAT and CDR2 FQNNGV come from the germline V gene. Trimming left V 6 bases short and J 5 bases short, with 20 bases between. The CDR3 loop reads CASRPLALARDEQYF. The CDR3 nucleotides read TGTGCCAGCAGGCCGCTAGCGCTAGCCAGAGACGAGCAGTACTTC.

The gene calls are TRBV7-6 and TRBJ1-3; D possibly corresponds to TRBD1 (5 bases). Germline lookup yields CDR1 SGHVS and CDR2 FNYEAQ. The germline V and J ends were trimmed by 2 bases and 1 base, with 15 bases remaining between them. The CDR3 is 17 residues long. This chain's CDR3 is CASSLISPTVSGNTIYF. The CDR3 DNA follows: TGTGCCAGCAGCTTAATATCGCCGACAGTTTCTGGAAACACCATATATTTT.

The rearrangement links TRBV10-2 to TRBJ2-5; 9 nucleotides align to TRBD2. V gave up 0 bases and J gave up 4 bases; unmatched junction bases: 12. Looked up from germline, CDR1 is WSHSY and CDR2 is SAAADI. This CDR3 is built from 18 residues. The CDR3 loop is CASSESMGLAGTGETQYF. DNA for the CDR3: TGCGCCAGCAGTGAGTCGATGGGGCTAGCGGGGACCGGAGAGACCCAGTACTTC.

The V gene is TRBV14, the J gene TRBJ2-4; 7 nucleotides line up with TRBD1. CDR1 and CDR2 from the germline V gene are SGHDN and FVKESK. The CDR3 consists of 17 residues. The J segment lost 3 bases and the V segment lost 4 bases, leaving 12 bases of the junction unmatched. CDR3 region: CASSPRYRGKDKNIQYF. The CDR3 DNA follows: TGTGCCAGCAGCCCTCGATACAGGGGCAAGGACAAAAACATTCAGTACTTC. The full variable domain, in which reference TRBV14 and TRBJ2-4 provide the parts outside the CDR3, is EAGVTQFPSHSVIEKGQTVTLRCDPISGHDNLYWYRRVMGKEIKFLLHFVKESKQDESGMPNNRFLAERTGGTYSTLKVQPAELEDSGVYFCASSPRYRGKDKNIQYFGAGTRLSVL.

V usage is TRBV11-2 and J usage is TRBJ2-2; the match to TRBD2 covers 8 bases. The CDR3 totals 15 residues. V lost 2 bases to trimming and J lost 7 bases; unmatched junction nucleotides: 6. In germline, CDR1 is SGHAT, CDR2 FQNNGV. For the CDR3, the DNA is TGTGCCAGCAGCTTAACGGGGGGGCCAAGCGGGGAGCTGTTTTTT. Amino acid sequence: CASSLTGGPSGELFF.

The rearrangement joins TRBV29-1 to TRBJ1-1; D possibly corresponds to TRBD1 (5 bases). The CDR3 is 13 residues long. The V gene lost 4 bases and the J gene lost 9 bases, with 18 bases spanning the gap. The V gene's germline CDR1 is SQVTM and CDR2 ANQGSEA. In DNA, the CDR3 is TGCAGCGTTGTAAGGCAGGGAGTAGCCAAAGCTTTCTTT. Translating gives CSVVRQGVAKAFF.